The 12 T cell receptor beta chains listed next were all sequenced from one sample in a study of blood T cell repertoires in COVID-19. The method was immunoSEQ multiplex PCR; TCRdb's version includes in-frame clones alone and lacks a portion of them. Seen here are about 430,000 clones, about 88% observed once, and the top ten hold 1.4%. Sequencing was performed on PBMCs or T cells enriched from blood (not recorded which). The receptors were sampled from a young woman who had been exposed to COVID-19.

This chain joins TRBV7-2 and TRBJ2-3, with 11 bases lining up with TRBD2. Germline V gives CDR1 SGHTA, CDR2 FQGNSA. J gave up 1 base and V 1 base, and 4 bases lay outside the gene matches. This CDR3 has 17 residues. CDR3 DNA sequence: TGTGCCAGCAGCTTAGGAGCTAGCGGGGGGCGCACAGATACGCAGTATTTT. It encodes CASSLGASGGRTDTQYF.

The CDR3 coding sequence is TGTGCCAGCAGCTTCGGTACGCACGCAGATACGCAGTATTTT. It codes for CASSFGTHADTQYF. J is TRBJ2-3 and V is TRBV7-2, with no clear D. Trimming left V 3 bases short and J 4 bases short, with 11 bases between. This CDR3 contains 14 residues. Germline V lookup: CDR1 SGHTA, CDR2 FQGNSA.

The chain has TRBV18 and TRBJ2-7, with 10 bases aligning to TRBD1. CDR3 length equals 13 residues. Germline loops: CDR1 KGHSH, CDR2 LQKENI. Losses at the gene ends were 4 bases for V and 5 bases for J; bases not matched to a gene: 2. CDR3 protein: CASSRQGADEQYF. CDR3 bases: TGTGCCAGCTCACGACAGGGGGCGGACGAGCAGTACTTC.

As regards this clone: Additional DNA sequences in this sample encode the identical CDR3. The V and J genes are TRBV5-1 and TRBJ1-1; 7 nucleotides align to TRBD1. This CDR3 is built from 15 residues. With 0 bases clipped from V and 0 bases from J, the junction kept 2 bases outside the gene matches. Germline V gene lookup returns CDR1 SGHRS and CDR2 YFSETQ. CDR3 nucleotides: TGCGCCAGCAGCTTGGGACAGGGTTTGAACACTGAAGCTTTCTTT. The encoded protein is CASSLGQGLNTEAFF.

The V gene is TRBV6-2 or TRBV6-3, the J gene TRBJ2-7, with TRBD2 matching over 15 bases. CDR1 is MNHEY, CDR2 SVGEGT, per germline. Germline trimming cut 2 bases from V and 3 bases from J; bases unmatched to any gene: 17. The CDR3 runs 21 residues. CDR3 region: CASSYPTLGLAGGVFGYEQYF. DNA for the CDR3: TGTGCCAGCAGTTACCCAACCCTCGGACTAGCGGGGGGGGTCTTCGGCTACGAGCAGTACTTC.

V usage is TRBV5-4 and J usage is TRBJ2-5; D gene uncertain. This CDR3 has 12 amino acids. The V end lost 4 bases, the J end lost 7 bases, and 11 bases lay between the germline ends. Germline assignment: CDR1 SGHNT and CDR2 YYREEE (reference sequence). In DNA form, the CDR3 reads TGTGCCAGCAGCCCCTTTTCGGGGACCCAGTACTTC. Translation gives CASSPFSGTQYF.

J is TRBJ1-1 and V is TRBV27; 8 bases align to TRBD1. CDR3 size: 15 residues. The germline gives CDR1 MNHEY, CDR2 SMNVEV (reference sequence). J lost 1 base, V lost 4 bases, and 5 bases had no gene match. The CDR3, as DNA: TGTGCCAGCAGTTCCAGGGGGCCCGGGAACACTGAAGCTTTCTTT. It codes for CASSSRGPGNTEAFF.

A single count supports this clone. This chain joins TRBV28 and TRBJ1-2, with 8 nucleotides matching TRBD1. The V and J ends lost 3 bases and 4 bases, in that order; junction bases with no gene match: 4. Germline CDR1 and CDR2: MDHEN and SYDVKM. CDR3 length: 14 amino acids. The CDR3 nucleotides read TGTGCCAGCAGTTTGACAGGGGATGTCTATGGCTACACCTTC. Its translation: CASSLTGDVYGYTF.

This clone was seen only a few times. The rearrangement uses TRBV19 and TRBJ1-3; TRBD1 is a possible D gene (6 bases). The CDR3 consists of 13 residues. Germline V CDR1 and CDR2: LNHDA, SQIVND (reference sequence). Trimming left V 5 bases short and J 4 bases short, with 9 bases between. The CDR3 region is CASSGTTGNTIYF. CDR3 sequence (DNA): TGTGCCAGTAGTGGGACAACAGGAAACACCATATATTTT. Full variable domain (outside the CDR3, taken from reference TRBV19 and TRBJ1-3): DGGITQSPKYLFRKEGQNVTLSCEQNLNHDAMYWYRQDPGQGLRLIYYSQIVNDFQKGDIAEGYSVSREKKESFPLTVTSAQKNPTAFYLCASSGTTGNTIYFGEGSWLTVV.

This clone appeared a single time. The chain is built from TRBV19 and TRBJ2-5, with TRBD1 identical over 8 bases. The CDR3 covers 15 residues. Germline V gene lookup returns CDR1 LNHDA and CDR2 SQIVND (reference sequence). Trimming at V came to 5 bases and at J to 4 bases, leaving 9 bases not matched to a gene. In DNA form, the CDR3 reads TGTGCCAGTAGTTTCTCGGACAGGGTGAGAGAGACCCAGTACTTC. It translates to CASSFSDRVRETQYF.

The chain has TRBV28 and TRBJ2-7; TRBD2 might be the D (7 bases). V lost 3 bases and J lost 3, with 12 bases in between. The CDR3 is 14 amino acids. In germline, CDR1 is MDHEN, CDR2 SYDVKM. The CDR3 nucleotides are TGTGCCAGCAGTTTGCGCGGGGGCAACTACGAGCAGTACTTC. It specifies CASSLRGGNYEQYF.

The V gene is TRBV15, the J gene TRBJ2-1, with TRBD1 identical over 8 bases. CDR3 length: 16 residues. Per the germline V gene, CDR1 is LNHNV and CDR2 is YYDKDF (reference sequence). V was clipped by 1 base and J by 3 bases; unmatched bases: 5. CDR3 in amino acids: CATSRADRDHYNEQFF. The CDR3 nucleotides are TGTGCCACCAGCAGAGCGGACAGGGACCACTACAATGAGCAGTTCTTC.